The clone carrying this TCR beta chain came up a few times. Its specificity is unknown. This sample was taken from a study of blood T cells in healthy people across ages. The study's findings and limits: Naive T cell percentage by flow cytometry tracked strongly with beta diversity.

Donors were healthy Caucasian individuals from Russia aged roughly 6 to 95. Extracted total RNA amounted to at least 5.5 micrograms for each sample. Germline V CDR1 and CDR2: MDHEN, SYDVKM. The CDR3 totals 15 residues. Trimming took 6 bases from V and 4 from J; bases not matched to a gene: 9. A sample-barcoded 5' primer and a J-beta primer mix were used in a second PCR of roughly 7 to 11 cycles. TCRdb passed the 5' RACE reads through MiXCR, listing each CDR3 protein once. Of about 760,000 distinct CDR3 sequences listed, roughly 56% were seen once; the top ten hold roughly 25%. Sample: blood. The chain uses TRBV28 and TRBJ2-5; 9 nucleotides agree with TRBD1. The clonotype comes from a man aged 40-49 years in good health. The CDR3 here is CASSSDRGMAETQYF. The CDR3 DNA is TGTGCCAGCAGCTCGGACAGGGGAATGGCAGAGACCCAGTACTTC.